What follows is one T cell receptor (beta chain) and its context. The sample comes from a study of blood T cell repertoires in COVID-19. Study-level background: Specimens from acute and convalescent COVID-19 originated in the United States, Italy and Spain.

As originally analysed: How many nucleated cells were present was estimated from reference gene primer amplification. Here immunoSEQ multiplex PCR was the method, and the copy in TCRdb shows in-frame clones only, minus some. That table gives V, J and clone size, and the DNA gave D and trimming. The sample has roughly 250,000 clones, over 75% seen once. In Seattle, patients joined the study during active infection and were tracked longitudinally. The germline gives CDR1 SGDLS, CDR2 YYNGEE. V was pared by 0 bases and J by 7 bases, with 7 bases of the junction left unmatched. CDR3 size: 16 residues. The material sequenced was peripheral blood. The origin of this receptor is a human donor with COVID-19, enrolled during active disease. The donor label of this sample is uncertain. The chain employs TRBV9 and TRBJ2-1; 10 bases agree with TRBD2. As DNA, the CDR3 is TGTGCCAGCAGCGTAGACATTAGGACTAGCGGTAATGAGCAGTTCTTC. Its translation is CASSVDIRTSGNEQFF.